These T cell receptor beta chains were read from a single sample in a study of blood T cell repertoires in COVID-19. Sequenced by immunoSEQ multiplex PCR; TCRdb stores in-frame clones only, minus some. The sample consists of approximately 290,000 clones, approximately 86% of them appearing once. The sample taken for sequencing was peripheral blood. The receptors come from a human donor with COVID-19, enrolled during active disease. The donor label of this sample is uncertain. CDR3s include the opening cysteine and the closing phenylalanine or tryptophan. The order of the fields is V gene, J gene, clone size, CDR3 protein. Clone size is shown for a subset of rows, as once, few, many or a class of expanded clone.

TRBV28	TRBJ1-3	NA	CASSFQGAGGNTIYF
TRBV25-1	TRBJ2-7	NA	CASQERDRGYEQYF
TRBV12-3/TRBV12-4	TRBJ2-7	NA	CASSFQYTYEQYF
TRBV28	TRBJ2-1	NA	CASKGTPRSYNEQFF
TRBV7-8	TRBJ2-2	NA	CASSLSWQPNTGELFF
TRBV28	TRBJ1-1	once	CASSPYRQGNTEAFF
TRBV7-9	TRBJ2-5	NA	CASSLDGLVGLETQYF
TRBV7-7	TRBJ2-1	NA	CASSPGTARNNEQFF
TRBV2	TRBJ2-3	NA	CASSAGQEVTDTQYF
TRBV6-5	TRBJ1-2	once	CASKQDRGQGYGYTF
TRBV6-5	TRBJ2-1	NA	CASSLFSVGLNEQFF
TRBV2	TRBJ1-4	NA	CASSERRANEKLFF
TRBV28	TRBJ1-5	NA	CASTSYGGNQPQHF
TRBV6-5	TRBJ2-7	NA	CASSPTLIFYEQYF
TRBV2	TRBJ2-1	NA	CASSELAGYNEQFF
TRBV2	TRBJ2-7	NA	CASSDGLAGGPRQYF
TRBV19	TRBJ2-6	once	CASTLGRFSGANVLTF
TRBV5-1	TRBJ2-5	NA	CASSQGLAGGETQYF
TRBV19	TRBJ1-5	NA	CASSMGHSLFNQPQHF
TRBV5-4	TRBJ1-2	few	CASSRPGQLYGYTF
TRBV27	TRBJ2-1	NA	CASSLSGSSYNEQFF
TRBV4-2	TRBJ2-5	NA	CASSPESDQETQYF
TRBV28	TRBJ1-4	NA	CASSSPLGRNEKLFF
TRBV29-1	TRBJ2-7	NA	CSVEVGQGYEQYF
TRBV11-2	TRBJ1-1	NA	CASSWNTGSNTEAFF
TRBV28	TRBJ2-7	NA	CASRGSGRSYEQYF
TRBV6-5	TRBJ1-4	NA	CASQETGDEKLFF
TRBV6-2/TRBV6-3	TRBJ2-2	NA	CASSGGGLYTGELFF
TRBV5-1	TRBJ2-1	NA	CASSDGVSYNEQFF
TRBV5-1	TRBJ1-2	NA	CASSLSSTEPYGYTF
TRBV7-6	TRBJ1-4	once	CASTPGGASEKLFF
TRBV28	TRBJ1-2	once	CASSSPGVGGYTF
TRBV10-3	TRBJ1-1	NA	CAIRGVNTEAFF
TRBV30	TRBJ1-5	NA	CAWSLDRDQPQHF
TRBV10-3	TRBJ1-5	NA	CAISAQGGAGQPQHF
TRBV6-5	TRBJ1-2	NA	CASSYSGQDVYGYTF
TRBV5-5	TRBJ1-2	once	CASSLATESNYGYTF
TRBV30	TRBJ1-1	NA	CAWSVQGLDTEAFF
TRBV7-9	TRBJ2-7	once	CASSLGLGTGSYEQYF
TRBV6-6	TRBJ2-5	NA	CASLRVAGVGETQYF
TRBV28	TRBJ1-2	NA	CASRAGNGVIGYTF
TRBV7-9	TRBJ2-7	NA	CASSLPVGQYSGSSSEQYF
TRBV6-6	TRBJ2-7	NA	CASSIRGFSYEQYF
TRBV28	TRBJ1-1	NA	CATQQGVVSEAFF
TRBV27	TRBJ2-5	NA	CASRPRGAYQETQYF
TRBV27	TRBJ1-1	once	CASSLSGGRGGTEAFF
TRBV6-5	TRBJ2-5	NA	CASSRDFQETQYF
TRBV6-6	TRBJ1-4	once	CASSYPPGQGREKLFF
TRBV5-1	TRBJ2-3	NA	CASSLDQAGTQYF
TRBV30	TRBJ1-2	few	CAWSVQDRGWGYTF
TRBV4-2	TRBJ2-1	NA	CASTPRPQGGNEQFF
TRBV19	TRBJ2-1	few	CASSMVRAGVTNEQFF
TRBV6-5	TRBJ1-2	NA	CASSRDRGPGYTF
TRBV27	TRBJ2-1	NA	CASSHRLVPTTYNEQFF
TRBV7-9	TRBJ1-5	NA	CASTGLTDQPQHF